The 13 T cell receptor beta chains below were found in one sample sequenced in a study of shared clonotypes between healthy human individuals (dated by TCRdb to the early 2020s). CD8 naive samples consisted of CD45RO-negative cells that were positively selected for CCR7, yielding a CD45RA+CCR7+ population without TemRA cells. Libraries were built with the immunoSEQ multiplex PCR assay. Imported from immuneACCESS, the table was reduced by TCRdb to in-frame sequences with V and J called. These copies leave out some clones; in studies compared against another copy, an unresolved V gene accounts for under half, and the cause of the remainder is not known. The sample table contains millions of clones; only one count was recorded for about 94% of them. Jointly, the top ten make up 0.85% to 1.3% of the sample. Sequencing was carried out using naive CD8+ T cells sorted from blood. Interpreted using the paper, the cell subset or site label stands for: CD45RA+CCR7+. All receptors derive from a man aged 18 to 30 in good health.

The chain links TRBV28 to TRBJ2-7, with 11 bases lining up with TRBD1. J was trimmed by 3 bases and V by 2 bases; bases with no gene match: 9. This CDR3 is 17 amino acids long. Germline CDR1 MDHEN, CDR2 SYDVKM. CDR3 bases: TGTGCCAGCAGTTTAGCCCCGGGACAGGGGGAAGGCTACGAGCAGTACTTC. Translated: CASSLAPGQGEGYEQYF.

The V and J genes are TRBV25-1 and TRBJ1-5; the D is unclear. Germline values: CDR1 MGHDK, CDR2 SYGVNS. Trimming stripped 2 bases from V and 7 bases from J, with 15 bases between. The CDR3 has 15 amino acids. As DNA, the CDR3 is TGTGCCAGCAGTGAAAGGTGGCCCCCGGAGCAGCCCCAGCATTTT. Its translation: CASSERWPPEQPQHF.

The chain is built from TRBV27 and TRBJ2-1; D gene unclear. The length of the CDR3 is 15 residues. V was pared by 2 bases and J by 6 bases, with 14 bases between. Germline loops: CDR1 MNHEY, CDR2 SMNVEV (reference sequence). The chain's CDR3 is CASSLDGLVSNEQFF. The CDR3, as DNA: TGTGCCAGCAGTTTAGATGGGCTAGTCAGCAATGAGCAGTTCTTC.

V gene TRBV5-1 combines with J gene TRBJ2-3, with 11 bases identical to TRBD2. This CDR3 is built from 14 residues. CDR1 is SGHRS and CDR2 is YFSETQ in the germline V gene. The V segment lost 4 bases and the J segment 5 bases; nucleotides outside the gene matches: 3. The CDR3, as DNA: TGCGCCAGCAGCCCAGGACTAGCGGGAGATACGCAGTATTTT. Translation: CASSPGLAGDTQYF.

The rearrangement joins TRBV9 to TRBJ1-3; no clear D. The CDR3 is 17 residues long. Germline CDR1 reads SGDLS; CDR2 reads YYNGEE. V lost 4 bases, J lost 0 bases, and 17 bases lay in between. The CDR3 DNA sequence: TGTGCCAGCAGCCACCAACCCATGAAGAACTCTGGAAACACCATATATTTT. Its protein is CASSHQPMKNSGNTIYF.

The CDR3 loop is CASSARQGIETEAFF. DNA of the CDR3: TGTGCCAGTAGTGCGAGACAGGGAATTGAGACTGAAGCTTTCTTT. The rearrangement links TRBV19 to TRBJ1-1; TRBD1 aligns across 7 bases. The J segment lost 5 bases and the V segment lost 5 bases, leaving 11 bases of the junction unmatched. The CDR3 contains 15 residues. Per the germline V gene, CDR1 is LNHDA and CDR2 is SQIVND (reference sequence).

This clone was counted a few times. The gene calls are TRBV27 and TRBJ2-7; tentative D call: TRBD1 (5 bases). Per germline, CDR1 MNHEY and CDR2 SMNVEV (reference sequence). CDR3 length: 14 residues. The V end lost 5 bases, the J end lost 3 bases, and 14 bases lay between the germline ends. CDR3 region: CASSREDTHYEQYF. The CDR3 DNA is TGTGCCAGCAGTCGAGAGGACACGCACTACGAGCAGTACTTC.

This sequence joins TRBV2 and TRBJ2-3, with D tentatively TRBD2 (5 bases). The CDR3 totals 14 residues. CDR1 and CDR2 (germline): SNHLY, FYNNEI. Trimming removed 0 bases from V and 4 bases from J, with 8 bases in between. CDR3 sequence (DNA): TGTGCCAGCAGTGAAGCGAACGGGGCAGATACGCAGTATTTT. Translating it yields CASSEANGADTQYF.

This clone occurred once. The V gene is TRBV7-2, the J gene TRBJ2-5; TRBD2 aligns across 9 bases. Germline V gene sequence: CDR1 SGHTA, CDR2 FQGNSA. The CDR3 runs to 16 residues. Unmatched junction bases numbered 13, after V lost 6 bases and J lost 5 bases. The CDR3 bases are TGTGCCAGCAGGCCCGGGACTAGCCATAGCAGGGAGACCCAGTACTTC. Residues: CASRPGTSHSRETQYF.

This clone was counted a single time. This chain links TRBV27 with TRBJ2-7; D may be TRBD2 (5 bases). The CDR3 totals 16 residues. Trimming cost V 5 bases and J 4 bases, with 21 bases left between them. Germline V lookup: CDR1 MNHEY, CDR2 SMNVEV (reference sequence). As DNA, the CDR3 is TGTGCCAGCAGTCCCCCCGGACTTCTTGGCTCGTACGAGCAGTACTTC. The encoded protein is CASSPPGLLGSYEQYF.

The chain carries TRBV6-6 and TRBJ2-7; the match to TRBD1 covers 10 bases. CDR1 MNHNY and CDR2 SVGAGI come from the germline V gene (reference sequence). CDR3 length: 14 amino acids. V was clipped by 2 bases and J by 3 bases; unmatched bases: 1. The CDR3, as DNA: TGTGCCAGCAGTTACGGGACAGGGGACTACGAGCAGTACTTC. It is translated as CASSYGTGDYEQYF.

CDR3 loop: CASSGSVATGELFF. In DNA form, the CDR3 reads TGTGCCAGCAGTGGGTCAGTAGCCACCGGGGAGCTGTTTTTT. The gene calls are TRBV2 and TRBJ2-2; no firm D call. Trimming left V 4 bases short and J 4 bases short, with 10 bases between. The length of the CDR3 is 14 residues. Germline lookup yields CDR1 SNHLY and CDR2 FYNNEI.

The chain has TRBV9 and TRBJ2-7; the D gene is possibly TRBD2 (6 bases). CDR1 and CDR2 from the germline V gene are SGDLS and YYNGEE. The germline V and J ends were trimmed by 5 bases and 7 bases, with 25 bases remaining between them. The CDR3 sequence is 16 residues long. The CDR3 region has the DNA TGTGCCAGCAGTAAAACCGGGACTCTCGCTATGGCGGAGCAGTACTTC. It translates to CASSKTGTLAMAEQYF. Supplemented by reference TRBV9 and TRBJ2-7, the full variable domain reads DSGVTQTPKHLITATGQRVTLRCSPRSGDLSVYWYQQSLDQGLQFLIQYYNGEERAKGNILERFSAQQFPDLHSELNLSSLELGDSALYFCASSKTGTLAMAEQYFGPGTRLTVT.